The 2 T cell receptor beta chains reported below all come from one sample, sequenced in a study of blood T cells in healthy people across ages (dated by TCRdb to the mid-2010s). Library preparation employed 5' RACE. Sequencer: Illumina HiSeq 2500. A second PCR of roughly 7 to 11 cycles was performed with a sample-barcoded 5' primer and a J-beta primer mix. TCRdb reworked the public reads: Q25 trimming with fastp, MiXCR clone assembly, productive beta chains retained. Identical CDR3 protein sequences are pooled into one entry, listed with their most common genes and DNA. This sample comprises some 1.4 million distinct CDR3 sequences, roughly 40% of them detected only once. 7% to 9.5% of the sample comes from the top ten. Sequenced input: blood. These receptors were collected from a woman aged 18 to 35 in good health.

This clonotype occurred a few times. This rearrangement joins TRBV6-5 to TRBJ2-5; a possible D gene is TRBD2 (5 bases). Trimming cost V 5 bases and J 5 bases, with 15 bases left between them. The germline V gene has CDR1 MNHEY and CDR2 SVGAGI. The CDR3 totals 14 residues. The CDR3 region has the DNA TGTGCCAGCAGTAACGGGGTCGGGCGGGAGACCCAGTACTTC. Its protein is CASSNGVGRETQYF.

V and J are TRBV7-2 and TRBJ1-1, with D unresolved. The CDR3 has 14 residues. Germline V gene sequence: CDR1 SGHTA, CDR2 FQGNSA. V was cut by 4 bases and J by 0 bases, with 9 bases left in between. The CDR3 bases are TGTGCCAGCAGCTCCGAGACGGTGAACACTGAAGCTTTCTTT. This encodes CASSSETVNTEAFF. Full variable domain (missing parts from reference TRBV7-2 and TRBJ1-1): GAGVSQSPSNKVTEKGKDVELRCDPISGHTALYWYRQSLGQGLEFLIYFQGNSAPDKSGLPSDRFSAERTGGSVSTLTIQRTQQEDSAVYLCASSSETVNTEAFFGQGTRLTVV.